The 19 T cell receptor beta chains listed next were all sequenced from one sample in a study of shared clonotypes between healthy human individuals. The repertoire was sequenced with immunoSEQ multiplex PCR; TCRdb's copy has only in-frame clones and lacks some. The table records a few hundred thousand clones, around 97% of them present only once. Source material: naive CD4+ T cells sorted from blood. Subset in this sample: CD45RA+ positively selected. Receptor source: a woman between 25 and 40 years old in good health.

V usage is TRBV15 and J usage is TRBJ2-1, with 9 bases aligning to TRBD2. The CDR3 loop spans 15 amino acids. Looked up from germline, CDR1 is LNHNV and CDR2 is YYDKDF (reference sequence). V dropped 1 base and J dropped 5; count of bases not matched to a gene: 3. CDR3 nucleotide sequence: TGTGCCACCAGCAGAGTACTAGCGGGCCACAATGAGCAGTTCTTC. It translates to CATSRVLAGHNEQFF.

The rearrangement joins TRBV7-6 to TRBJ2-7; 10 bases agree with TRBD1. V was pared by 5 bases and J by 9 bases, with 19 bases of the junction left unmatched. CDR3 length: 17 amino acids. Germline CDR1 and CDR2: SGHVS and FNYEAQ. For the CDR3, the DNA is TGTGCCAGCAGCGATCCCCTCCGGGACAGGGGTGTAATTGTGCAGTACTTC. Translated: CASSDPLRDRGVIVQYF.

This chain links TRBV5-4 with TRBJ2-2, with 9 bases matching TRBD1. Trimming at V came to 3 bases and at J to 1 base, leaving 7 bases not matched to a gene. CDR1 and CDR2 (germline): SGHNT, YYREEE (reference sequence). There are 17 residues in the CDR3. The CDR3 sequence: CASSSPPGQGNTGELFF. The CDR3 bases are TGTGCCAGCAGCTCACCCCCGGGACAGGGGAACACCGGGGAGCTGTTTTTT.

This chain's CDR3 is CASSAGQLRSTF. The CDR3 nucleotides are TGCGCCAGCAGTGCGGGGCAACTCCGGAGTACCTTC. V and J are TRBV5-1 and TRBJ1-2; TRBD1 might be the D (5 bases). Germline V gene sequence: CDR1 SGHRS, CDR2 YFSETQ. The CDR3 length is 12 residues. V was shortened by 5 bases and J by 14 bases, with 19 bases between the two germline ends.

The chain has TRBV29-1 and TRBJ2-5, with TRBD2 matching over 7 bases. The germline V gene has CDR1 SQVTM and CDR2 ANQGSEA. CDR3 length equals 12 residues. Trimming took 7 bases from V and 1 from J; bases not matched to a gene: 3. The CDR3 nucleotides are TGCAGCGCCACTAGCGCCCAAGAGACCCAGTACTTC. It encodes CSATSAQETQYF.

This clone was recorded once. The CDR3 nucleotides are TGTGCCAGCGAAAATTATCAGCCCCAGCATTTT. Translated: CASENYQPQHF. The chain recombines TRBV5-8 with TRBJ1-5; D remains ambiguous. Germline values: CDR1 SGHTS, CDR2 YDEGEE. The CDR3 is 11 amino acids. Trimming took 7 bases from V and 5 from J, leaving 7 bases between them.

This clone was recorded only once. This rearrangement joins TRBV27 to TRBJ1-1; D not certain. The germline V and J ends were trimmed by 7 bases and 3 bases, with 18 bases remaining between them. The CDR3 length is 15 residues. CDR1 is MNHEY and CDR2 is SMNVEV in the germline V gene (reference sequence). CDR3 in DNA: TGTGCCAGCACCACCCGAGAGAATCGGTACACTGAAGCTTTCTTT. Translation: CASTTRENRYTEAFF.

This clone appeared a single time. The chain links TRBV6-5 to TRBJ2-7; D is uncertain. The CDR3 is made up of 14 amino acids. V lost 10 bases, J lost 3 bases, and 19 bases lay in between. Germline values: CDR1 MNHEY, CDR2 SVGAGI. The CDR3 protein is CATASPGGFYEQYF. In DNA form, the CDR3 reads TGTGCCACCGCGAGTCCGGGTGGCTTCTACGAGCAGTACTTC.

The CDR3 loop reads CASSFSYFGNTIYF. The CDR3 bases are TGTGCCAGCAGCTTTAGCTACTTTGGAAACACCATATATTTT. The V and J genes are TRBV5-5 and TRBJ1-3; D unclear. Germline assignment: CDR1 SGHKS and CDR2 YYEKEE (reference sequence). The germline V and J ends were trimmed by 2 bases and 3 bases, with 9 bases remaining between them. The CDR3 has 14 amino acids.

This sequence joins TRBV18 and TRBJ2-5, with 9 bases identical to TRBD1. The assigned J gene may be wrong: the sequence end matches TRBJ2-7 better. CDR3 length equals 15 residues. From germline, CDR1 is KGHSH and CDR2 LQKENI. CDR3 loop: CASSPRTGEGYEQYF. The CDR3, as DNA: TGTGCCAGCTCACCACGGACAGGGGAGGGATACGAGCAGTACTTC.

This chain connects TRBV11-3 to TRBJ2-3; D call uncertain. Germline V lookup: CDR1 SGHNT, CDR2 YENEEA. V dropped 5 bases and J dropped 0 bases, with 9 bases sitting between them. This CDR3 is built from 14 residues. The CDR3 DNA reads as TGTGCCAGCAGCGGGTCCGCTAGCACAGATACGCAGTATTTT. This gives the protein CASSGSASTDTQYF. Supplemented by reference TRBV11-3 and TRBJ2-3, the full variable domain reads EAGVVQSPRYKIIEKKQPVAFWCNPISGHNTLYWYLQNLGQGPELLIRYENEEAVDDSQLPKDRFSAERLKGVDSTLKIQPAELGDSAVYLCASSGSASTDTQYFGPGTRLTVL.

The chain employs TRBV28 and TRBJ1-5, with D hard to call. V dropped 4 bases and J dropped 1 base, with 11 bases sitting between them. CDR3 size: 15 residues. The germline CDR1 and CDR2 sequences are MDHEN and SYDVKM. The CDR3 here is CASSSPGTSNQPQHF. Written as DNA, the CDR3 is TGTGCCAGCAGTTCCCCCGGAACAAGCAATCAGCCCCAGCATTTT.

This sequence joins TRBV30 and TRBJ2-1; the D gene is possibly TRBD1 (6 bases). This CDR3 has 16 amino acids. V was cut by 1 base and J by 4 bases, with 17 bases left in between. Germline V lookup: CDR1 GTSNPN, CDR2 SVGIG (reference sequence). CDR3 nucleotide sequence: TGTGCCTGGAGTGCTAACAGGGTGTCGGGGTACAATGAGCAGTTCTTC. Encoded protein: CAWSANRVSGYNEQFF. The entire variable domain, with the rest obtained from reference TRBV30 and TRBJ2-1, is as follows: SQTIHQWPATLVQPVGSPLSLECTVEGTSNPNLYWYRQAAGRGLQLLFYSVGIGQISSEVPQNLSASRPQDRQFILSSKKLLLSDSGFYLCAWSANRVSGYNEQFFGPGTRLTVL.

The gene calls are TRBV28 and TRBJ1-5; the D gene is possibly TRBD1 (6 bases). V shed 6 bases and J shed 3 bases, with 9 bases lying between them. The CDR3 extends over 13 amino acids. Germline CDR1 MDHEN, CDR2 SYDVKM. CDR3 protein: CASRQGINQPQHF. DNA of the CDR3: TGTGCCAGCAGGCAGGGGATCAATCAGCCCCAGCATTTT.

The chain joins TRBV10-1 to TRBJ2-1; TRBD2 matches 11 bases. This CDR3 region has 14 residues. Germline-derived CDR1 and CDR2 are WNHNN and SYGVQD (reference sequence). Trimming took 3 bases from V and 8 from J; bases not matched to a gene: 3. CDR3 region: CASSDSGRVHEQFF. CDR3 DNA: TGCGCCAGCAGTGATAGCGGGAGGGTTCATGAGCAGTTCTTC.

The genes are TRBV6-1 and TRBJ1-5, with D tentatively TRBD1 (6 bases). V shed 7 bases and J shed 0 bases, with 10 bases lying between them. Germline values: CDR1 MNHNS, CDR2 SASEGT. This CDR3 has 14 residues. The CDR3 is CASNPTGSNQPQHF. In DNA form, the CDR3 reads TGTGCCAGCAACCCGACAGGTAGCAATCAGCCCCAGCATTTT.

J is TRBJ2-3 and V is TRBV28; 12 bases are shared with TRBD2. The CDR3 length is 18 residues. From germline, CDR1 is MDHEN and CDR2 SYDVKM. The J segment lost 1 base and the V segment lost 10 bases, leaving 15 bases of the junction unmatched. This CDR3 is CATGSTSGRWFGTDTQYF. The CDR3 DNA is TGTGCCACTGGATCAACTAGCGGGAGGTGGTTCGGCACAGATACGCAGTATTTT. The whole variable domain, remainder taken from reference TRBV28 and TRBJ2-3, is DVKVTQSSRYLVKRTGEKVFLECVQDMDHENMFWYRQDPGLGLRLIYFSYDVKMKEKGDIPEGYSVSREKKERFSLILESASTNQTSMYLCATGSTSGRWFGTDTQYFGPGTRLTVL.

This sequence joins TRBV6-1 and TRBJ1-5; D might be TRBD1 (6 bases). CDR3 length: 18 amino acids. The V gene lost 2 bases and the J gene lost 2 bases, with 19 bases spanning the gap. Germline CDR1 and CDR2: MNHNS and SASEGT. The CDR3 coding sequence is TGTGCCAGCAGTGAATCGACAGGAGGGGTAGGGGGCAATCAGCCCCAGCATTTT. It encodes CASSESTGGVGGNQPQHF.

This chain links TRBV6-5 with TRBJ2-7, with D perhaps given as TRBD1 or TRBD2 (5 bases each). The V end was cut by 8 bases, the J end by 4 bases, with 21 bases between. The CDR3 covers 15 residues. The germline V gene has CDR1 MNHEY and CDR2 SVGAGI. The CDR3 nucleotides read TGTGCCAGCTCGACGGGGCGGCCCGTCGGGTACGAGCAGTACTTC. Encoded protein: CASSTGRPVGYEQYF.